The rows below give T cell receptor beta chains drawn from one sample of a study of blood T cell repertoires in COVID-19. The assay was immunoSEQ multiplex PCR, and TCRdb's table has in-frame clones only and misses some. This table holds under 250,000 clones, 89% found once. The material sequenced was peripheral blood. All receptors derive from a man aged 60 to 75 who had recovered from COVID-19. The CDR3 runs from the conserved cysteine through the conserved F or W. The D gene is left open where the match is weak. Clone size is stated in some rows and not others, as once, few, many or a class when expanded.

cdr3_aa: CASSSVDSSNTGELFF
cdr3_nt: TGTGCCAGCTCATCCGTGGACAGTTCGAACACCGGGGAGCTGTTTTTT
d_call: -
j_call: TRBJ2-2
v_call: TRBV18
clone_size: -

cdr3_aa: CASSWGTGANYGYTF
cdr3_nt: TGCGCCAGCAGCTGGGGGACAGGGGCTAACTATGGCTACACCTTC
d_call: TRBD1
j_call: TRBJ1-2
v_call: TRBV5-1
clone_size: once

cdr3_aa: CASSESGWDTYGYTF
cdr3_nt: TGTGCCAGCAGCGAATCCGGATGGGACACCTATGGCTACACCTTC
d_call: -
j_call: TRBJ1-2
v_call: TRBV7-2
clone_size: -

cdr3_aa: CASTPPGNQSSGNTIYF
cdr3_nt: TGTGCCAGCACCCCTCCGGGGAACCAAAGCTCTGGAAACACCATATATTTT
d_call: -
j_call: TRBJ1-3
v_call: TRBV7-9
clone_size: -

cdr3_aa: CASSLLFSGQQNTEAFF
cdr3_nt: TGTGCCAGCAGCTTGTTATTTTCCGGACAGCAGAACACTGAAGCTTTCTTT
d_call: -
j_call: TRBJ1-1
v_call: TRBV5-8
clone_size: -

cdr3_aa: CASSLLGQGRNEQFF
cdr3_nt: TGTGCCAGCAGTTTATTGGGACAGGGTAGGAATGAGCAGTTCTTC
d_call: TRBD1
j_call: TRBJ2-1
v_call: TRBV27
clone_size: once

cdr3_aa: CASSLGDGTRVYF
cdr3_nt: TGCGCCAGCAGCTTGGGGGACGGGACTCGTGTGTATTTT
d_call: -
j_call: TRBJ2-3
v_call: TRBV5-1
clone_size: -

cdr3_aa: CASKTIAGTSTDTQYF
cdr3_nt: TGTGCCAGCAAAACCATAGCGGGGACTAGCACAGATACGCAGTATTTT
d_call: TRBD2
j_call: TRBJ2-3
v_call: TRBV6-4
clone_size: -

cdr3_aa: CASSLGGGPQETQYF
cdr3_nt: TGCGCCAGCAGCTTGGGCGGGGGACCTCAAGAGACCCAGTACTTC
d_call: TRBD2
j_call: TRBJ2-5
v_call: TRBV5-1
clone_size: -

cdr3_aa: CASTPYLGQYPHEQYF
cdr3_nt: TGTGCCAGCACCCCCTACCTGGGCCAATATCCCCACGAGCAGTACTTC
d_call: -
j_call: TRBJ2-7
v_call: TRBV6-2/TRBV6-3
clone_size: -

cdr3_aa: CASSLGVGLAYEQYF
cdr3_nt: TGTGCCAGCAGCTTAGGTGTGGGACTCGCCTACGAGCAGTACTTC
d_call: -
j_call: TRBJ2-7
v_call: TRBV7-3
clone_size: once

cdr3_aa: CASSLDRGIYNEQFF
cdr3_nt: TGTGCCAGCAGCTTAGACAGGGGTATCTACAATGAGCAGTTCTTC
d_call: TRBD1
j_call: TRBJ2-1
v_call: TRBV7-2
clone_size: -

cdr3_aa: CASSSPGQTYEQYF
cdr3_nt: TGTGCCAGCAGTTCTCCGGGACAAACCTACGAGCAGTACTTC
d_call: -
j_call: TRBJ2-7
v_call: TRBV28
clone_size: -

cdr3_aa: CASSRTGGEKLFF
cdr3_nt: TGTGCCAGCAGCCGGACAGGGGGTGAAAAACTGTTTTTT
d_call: TRBD1
j_call: TRBJ1-4
v_call: TRBV7-9
clone_size: -

cdr3_aa: CASSLVDIRVDEQYF
cdr3_nt: TGTGCCAGCAGCCTGGTGGACATACGGGTGGACGAGCAGTACTTC
d_call: -
j_call: TRBJ2-7
v_call: TRBV5-6
clone_size: -

cdr3_aa: CASSTGKRGDTQYF
cdr3_nt: TGTGCCAGTAGTACCGGGAAGCGAGGAGATACGCAGTATTTT
d_call: -
j_call: TRBJ2-3
v_call: TRBV19
clone_size: -

cdr3_aa: CASSSIDWAKNIQYF
cdr3_nt: TGTGCCAGTAGTTCAATTGACTGGGCCAAAAACATTCAGTACTTC
d_call: -
j_call: TRBJ2-4
v_call: TRBV19
clone_size: -

cdr3_aa: CASSQEGTGTYEQYF
cdr3_nt: TGTGCCAGCAGCCAGGAAGGGACAGGGACGTACGAGCAGTACTTC
d_call: TRBD1
j_call: TRBJ2-7
v_call: TRBV3-1/TRBV3-2
clone_size: -

cdr3_aa: CASSFARAQETQYF
cdr3_nt: TGTGCCAGCAGTTTTGCCAGGGCGCAAGAGACCCAGTACTTC
d_call: -
j_call: TRBJ2-5
v_call: TRBV27
clone_size: -

cdr3_aa: CASSLDPGGYGYTF
cdr3_nt: TGTGCCAGCAGCTTAGATCCGGGGGGGTATGGCTACACCTTC
d_call: -
j_call: TRBJ1-2
v_call: TRBV7-6
clone_size: once